This T cell receptor beta chain came from a study of T-cell memory formation after mild COVID-19. Whole-study context: In these data, TCR clusters were largely donor specific.

Regarding the study as a whole: Clones that got smaller from day 15 to 85 had even CD4/CD8, while clones growing later tipped toward CD4+. Pre-infection memory contained some responding clones, which suggested that cross-reactive memory had joined.

This clonotype was found a few times. Its antigen is not known. TCRdb re-called the 5' RACE reads with MiXCR, one entry per CDR3 protein. The data show around 90,000 distinct CDR3 sequences, about 13% seen once. This CDR3 is 14 amino acids long. V was shortened by 6 bases and J by 3 bases, with 12 bases between the two germline ends. Germline loops: CDR1 SEHNR, CDR2 FQNEAQ (reference sequence). Sequencing was carried out using PBMCs or a T cell subset sorted from them (not recorded which). This TCR was recovered from an adult woman who had mild COVID-19 (a few samples of this study predate the infection). Cell type and time point are not known. This rearrangement joins TRBV7-9 to TRBJ1-5; D is possibly TRBD1 (6 bases). In DNA form, the CDR3 reads TGTGCCAGCAGATCAGGGGACATCAATCAGCCCCAGCATTTT. It specifies CASRSGDINQPQHF.